This TCR beta chain is drawn from a study of OX40 agonist ivuxolimab in advanced cancers. In this sample, this clone turned up once. CDR3 length equals 14 residues. V lost 3 bases and J lost 1, with 9 bases in between. Germline values: CDR1 SEHNR, CDR2 FQNEAQ (reference sequence). Sequenced by immunoSEQ multiplex PCR; TCRdb stores in-frame clones only, minus some. The profile shows tens of thousands of clones, about 88% of them singletons. The rearrangement uses TRBV7-9 and TRBJ1-1; the D gene is possibly TRBD1 (5 bases). The TCR sequence derives from an adult with an advanced solid tumor such as melanoma, head and neck, liver or kidney cancer. The sample was CD4+ or CD8+ T cells sorted from blood, taken in a trial of the OX40 agonist ivuxolimab. The CDR3 region has the DNA TGTGCCAGCAGCTTGGGGGAGGCGAACACTGAAGCTTTCTTT. This translates into CASSLGEANTEAFF. The full variable domain, completed using reference TRBV7-9 and TRBJ1-1, is DTGVSQNPRHKITKRGQNVTFRCDPISEHNRLYWYRQTLGQGPEFLTYFQNEAQLEKSRLLSDRFSAERPKGSFSTLEIQRTEQGDSAMYLCASSLGEANTEAFFGQGTRLTVV.